This T cell receptor beta chain was captured by sequencing in a study of T cells after yellow fever vaccination. This clonotype was seen ten or more times. What it binds is not known. One entry per CDR3 protein, called by TCRdb with MiXCR from the 5' RACE reads. This sample has about 300,000 distinct CDR3 sequences; about 4% occur once, and the top ten carry 24%. The V end was cut by 5 bases, the J end by 5 bases, with 19 bases between. Germline-derived CDR1 and CDR2 are SGHTA and FQGNSA. The CDR3 has 15 residues. Study outcomes and limitations: Most primary-vaccination clones reappeared after the booster (approximately 97% CD4, more than 70% CD8).

This sequence originates from a young man who received the YFV17D yellow fever vaccine. The sample here was PBMCs, taken 5 days after the yellow fever booster vaccination. The chain joins TRBV7-2 to TRBJ2-7; weak D call: TRBD2 (6 bases). The chain's CDR3 is CASSLRLVGAHEQYF. CDR3 nucleotides: TGTGCCAGCAGCCTCCGACTAGTTGGTGCCCACGAGCAGTACTTC.